Included here is one T cell receptor beta chain sequence, with context. Its specificity is unknown. These data are taken from a study of T cell responses to AZD1222 COVID-19 vaccine. The germline V gene encodes CDR1 SQVTM and CDR2 ANQGSEA. The CDR3 spans 11 residues. Trimming took off 7 bases at V and 2 bases at J, with 9 bases between the two ends. Study outcomes and limitations: Seropositive AZD1222 recipients at baseline numbered only 6 or 7.

Only in-frame clones appear in the TCRdb table, and some are missing; sequencing was by immunoSEQ multiplex PCR. Here the sample spans approximately 150,000 clones, more than 85% being singletons. This receptor was obtained from an adult in good health. V usage is TRBV29-1 and J usage is TRBJ2-7, with D hard to call. The sample here was peripheral blood, taken on day 0 of AZD1222 vaccination. CDR3 sequence: CSAGVTYEQYF. CDR3 in DNA: TGCAGCGCTGGGGTAACCTACGAGCAGTACTTC.